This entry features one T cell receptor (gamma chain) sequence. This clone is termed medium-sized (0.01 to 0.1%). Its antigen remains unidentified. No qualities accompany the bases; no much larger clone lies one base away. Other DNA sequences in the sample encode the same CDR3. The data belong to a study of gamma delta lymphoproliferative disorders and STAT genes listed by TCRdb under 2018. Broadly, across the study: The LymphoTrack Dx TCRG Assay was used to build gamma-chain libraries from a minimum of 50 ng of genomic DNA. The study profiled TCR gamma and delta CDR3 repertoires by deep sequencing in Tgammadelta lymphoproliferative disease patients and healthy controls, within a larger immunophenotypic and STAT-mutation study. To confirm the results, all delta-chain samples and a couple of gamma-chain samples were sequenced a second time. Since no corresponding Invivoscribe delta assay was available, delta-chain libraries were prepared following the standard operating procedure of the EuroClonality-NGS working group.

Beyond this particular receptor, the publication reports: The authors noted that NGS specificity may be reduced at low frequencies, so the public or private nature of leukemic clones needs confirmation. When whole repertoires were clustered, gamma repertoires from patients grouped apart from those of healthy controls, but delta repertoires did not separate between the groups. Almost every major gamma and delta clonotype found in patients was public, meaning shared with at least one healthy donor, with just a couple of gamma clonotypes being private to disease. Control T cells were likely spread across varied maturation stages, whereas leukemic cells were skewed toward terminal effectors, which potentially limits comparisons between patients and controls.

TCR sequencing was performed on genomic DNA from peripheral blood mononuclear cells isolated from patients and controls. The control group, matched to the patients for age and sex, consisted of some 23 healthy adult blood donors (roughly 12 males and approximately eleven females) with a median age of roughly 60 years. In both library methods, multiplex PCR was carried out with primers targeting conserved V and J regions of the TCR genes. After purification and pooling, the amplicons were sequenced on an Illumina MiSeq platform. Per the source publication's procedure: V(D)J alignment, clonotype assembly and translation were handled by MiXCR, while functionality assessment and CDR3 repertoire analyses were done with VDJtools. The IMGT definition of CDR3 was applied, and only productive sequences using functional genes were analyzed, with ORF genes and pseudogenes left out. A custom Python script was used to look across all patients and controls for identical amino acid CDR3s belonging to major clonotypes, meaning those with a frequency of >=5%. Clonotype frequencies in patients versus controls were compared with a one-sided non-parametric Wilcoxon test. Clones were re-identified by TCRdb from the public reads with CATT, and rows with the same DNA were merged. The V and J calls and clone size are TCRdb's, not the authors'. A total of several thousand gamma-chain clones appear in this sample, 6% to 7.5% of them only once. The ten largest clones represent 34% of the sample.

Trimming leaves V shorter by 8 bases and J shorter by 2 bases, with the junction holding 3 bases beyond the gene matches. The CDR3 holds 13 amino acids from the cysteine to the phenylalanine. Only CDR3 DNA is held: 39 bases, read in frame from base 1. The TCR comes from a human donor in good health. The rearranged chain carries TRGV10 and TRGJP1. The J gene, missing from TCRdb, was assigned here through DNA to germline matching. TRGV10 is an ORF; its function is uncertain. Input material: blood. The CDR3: CAAWDTTGWFKIF. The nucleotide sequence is TGTGCTGCGTGGGACACCACTGGTTGGTTCAAGATATTT.